This T cell receptor (beta chain) was obtained from a study of blood T cell repertoires in COVID-19. Germline CDR1 is PRHDT and CDR2 is FYEKMQ (reference sequence). Germline trimming cut 4 bases from V and 4 bases from J; bases unmatched to any gene: 9. The CDR3 spans 15 residues. This clone was seen a few times. In the original processing: Amplification from reference gene primers served as the basis for estimated nucleated cell counts. Assay used: immunoSEQ multiplex PCR; TCRdb lists only in-frame clones, some missing. For V, J and clone size, that table is used; D and trimming come from the DNA. The table lists tens of thousands of clones, around 78% of them singletons.

The sequence was collected from a human donor in a cohort sampled during active COVID-19. The chain is built from TRBV13 and TRBJ1-2; TRBD1 agrees at 7 bases. Sequencing was carried out using peripheral blood. The CDR3 is CASSSTGTDVYGYTF. CDR3 sequence (DNA): TGTGCCAGCAGCTCAACAGGGACAGACGTCTATGGCTACACCTTC.